These 27 T cell receptor beta chains were all obtained from the same sample, sequenced in a study of blood T cell repertoires in COVID-19. This table comes from immunoSEQ multiplex PCR, and its TCRdb copy is limited to in-frame clones, with some not included. The sample lists about 54,000 clones; roughly 84% were seen once. Sequencing was performed on peripheral blood. The receptors stem from a middle-aged man with active COVID-19.

The chain recombines TRBV7-9 with TRBJ2-1; no clear D gene. The germline gives CDR1 SEHNR, CDR2 FQNEAQ (reference sequence). The CDR3 loop spans 15 amino acids. Trimming took 1 base from V and 0 from J, leaving 7 bases between them. CDR3 protein: CASSLDRSSYNEQFF. DNA for the CDR3: TGTGCCAGCAGCTTAGATAGAAGCTCCTACAATGAGCAGTTCTTC.

This chain connects TRBV5-4 to TRBJ1-1, with a possible D match to TRBD1 (5 bases). The CDR3 is 13 amino acids. In germline, CDR1 is SGHNT, CDR2 YYREEE (reference sequence). The V and J ends lost 4 bases and 1 base respectively, with 8 bases between them. The CDR3 spells CASSDGQNTEAFF. The CDR3 DNA is TGTGCCAGCAGCGACGGACAGAACACTGAAGCTTTCTTT.

This chain links TRBV7-3 with TRBJ1-6; 9 positions match TRBD1. There are 16 residues in the CDR3. V was pared by 0 bases and J by 7 bases, with 4 bases of the junction left unmatched. Looked up from germline, CDR1 is SGHTA and CDR2 is FQGTGA. This CDR3 is CASSLTGGTGNSPLHF. The CDR3 region has the DNA TGTGCCAGCAGCTTAACCGGTGGGACAGGGAATTCACCCCTCCACTTT. The full variable domain, its missing parts supplied by reference TRBV7-3 and TRBJ1-6, is GAGVSQTPSNKVTEKGKYVELRCDPISGHTALYWYRQSLGQGPEFLIYFQGTGAADDSGLPNDRFFAVRPEGSVSTLKIQRTERGDSAVYLCASSLTGGTGNSPLHFGNGTRLTVT.

The rearrangement links TRBV10-3 to TRBJ2-3; 8 bases agree with TRBD2. CDR3 length: 14 residues. Germline V gene data show CDR1 as ENHRY and CDR2 as SYGVKD. Germline trimming cut 6 bases from V and 3 bases from J; bases unmatched to any gene: 5. The CDR3 sequence: CAIRREAGTDTQYF. The CDR3 region has the DNA TGTGCCATCAGGCGGGAGGCTGGTACAGATACGCAGTATTTT.

The chain recombines TRBV6-2 or TRBV6-3 with TRBJ1-2; D is ambiguous. Trimming removed 6 bases from V and 6 bases from J, with 23 bases in between. This CDR3 is 16 amino acids long. The germline gives CDR1 MNHEY, CDR2 SVGEGT. The CDR3 loop reads CASSSRPGSGYDGYTF. The CDR3, as DNA: TGTGCCAGCAGCTCACGGCCGGGGTCGGGCTATGATGGCTACACCTTC.

V usage is TRBV30 and J usage is TRBJ1-6; D gene unclear. Germline CDR1 GTSNPN, CDR2 SVGIG (reference sequence). CDR3 length: 16 amino acids. Trimming removed 2 bases at V and 4 bases at J, with 15 bases between. CDR3 sequence (DNA): TGTGCCTGGAGTTCCCGGCGCGAGGGTTATAATTCACCCCTCCACTTT. It is translated as CAWSSRREGYNSPLHF.

This clone has a handful of counts. Written as DNA, the CDR3 is TGTGCCATCTCCAGGACTAACACTGAAGCTTTCTTT. This gives the protein CAISRTNTEAFF. V usage is TRBV10-3 and J usage is TRBJ1-1; D gene ambiguous. CDR1 is ENHRY, CDR2 SYGVKD, per germline. The ends were cut back, 8 bases at V and 2 bases at J, with 9 bases in the middle. The CDR3 is 12 residues long.

The rearrangement links TRBV7-9 to TRBJ2-7; perhaps TRBD1 as D (5 bases). The germline gives CDR1 SEHNR, CDR2 FQNEAQ (reference sequence). The V and J ends lost 3 bases and 0 bases respectively, with 15 bases between them. This CDR3 is 16 amino acids long. CDR3: CASSFGHEVSSYEQYF. CDR3 coding DNA: TGTGCCAGCAGCTTTGGACACGAGGTGAGCTCCTACGAGCAGTACTTC. The whole variable domain, filled in from reference TRBV7-9 and TRBJ2-7, reads DTGVSQNPRHKITKRGQNVTFRCDPISEHNRLYWYRQTLGQGPEFLTYFQNEAQLEKSRLLSDRFSAERPKGSFSTLEIQRTEQGDSAMYLCASSFGHEVSSYEQYFGPGTRLTVT.

The V call is TRBV19, the J call TRBJ2-3; 9 bases fit TRBD1. J gave up 4 bases and V 3 bases, and 11 bases lay outside the gene matches. The germline V gene encodes CDR1 LNHDA and CDR2 SQIVND (reference sequence). CDR3 length: 17 residues. For the CDR3, the DNA is TGTGCCAGTAGTATTCCCAGAGGACAGGGGATAGCAGATACGCAGTATTTT. Amino acids: CASSIPRGQGIADTQYF.

The J gene is TRBJ1-1, the V gene TRBV6-5; D unclear. The CDR3 runs 14 residues. From germline, CDR1 is MNHEY and CDR2 SVGAGI. V lost 4 bases to trimming and J lost 6 bases, with 15 bases between them. DNA for the CDR3: TGTGCCAGCAGTTCGACTGGAACGATCGCTGAAGCTTTCTTT. Translation gives CASSSTGTIAEAFF.

The CDR3 loop is CASSLSAMPDRLYGYTF. In DNA, the CDR3 is TGTGCCAGCAGCTTATCGGCCATGCCGGACAGACTCTATGGCTACACCTTC. The chain has TRBV7-6 and TRBJ1-2; weak D call: TRBD1 (6 bases). CDR1 SGHVS and CDR2 FNYEAQ come from the germline V gene. Trimming removed 2 bases from V and 4 bases from J, with 20 bases in between. This CDR3 contains 17 residues.

The chain recombines TRBV7-9 with TRBJ2-7, with 10 nucleotides matching TRBD1. The CDR3 spans 12 residues. The germline V gene encodes CDR1 SEHNR and CDR2 FQNEAQ (reference sequence). V gave up 8 bases and J gave up 4 bases; unmatched junction bases: 2. The CDR3 spells CASSGQGYEQYF. The CDR3 nucleotides are TGTGCCAGCTCGGGACAGGGGTACGAGCAGTACTTC.

The genes are TRBV5-1 and TRBJ2-1, with TRBD2 matching 9 bases. Germline trimming cut 0 bases from V and 6 bases from J; bases unmatched to any gene: 4. The CDR3 length is 15 residues. Germline V gives CDR1 SGHRS, CDR2 YFSETQ. The CDR3 region has the DNA TGCGCCAGCAGCTTGGGCGGGGGGGGAGTCAATGAGCAGTTCTTC. It specifies CASSLGGGGVNEQFF.

The gene calls are TRBV7-6 and TRBJ1-1; D is undetermined. This CDR3 is built from 15 residues. V was pared by 1 base and J by 0 bases, with 9 bases between. Germline-derived CDR1 and CDR2 are SGHVS and FNYEAQ. CDR3 sequence reads: CASSLGVTMNTEAFF. The CDR3 coding sequence is TGTGCCAGCAGCTTAGGGGTCACTATGAACACTGAAGCTTTCTTT.

The chain combines TRBV25-1 with TRBJ2-5; 8 positions match TRBD1. The CDR3 loop spans 15 amino acids. V lost 2 bases, J lost 1 base, and 3 bases stayed unmatched. Germline-derived CDR1 and CDR2 are MGHDK and SYGVNS. As DNA, the CDR3 is TGTGCCAGCAGTGAAGGACAGGGCCCCCAAGAGACCCAGTACTTC. As protein: CASSEGQGPQETQYF.

This chain links TRBV15 with TRBJ1-5; a possible D gene is TRBD1 (5 bases). CDR3 length: 16 amino acids. The germline V gene encodes CDR1 LNHNV and CDR2 YYDKDF (reference sequence). V shed 0 bases and J shed 9 bases, with 18 bases lying between them. The CDR3 nucleotides read TGTGCCACCAGCAGAGAAGGAGACAGTCTGTCCTTGCCCCAGCATTTT. It codes for CATSREGDSLSLPQHF.

This sequence joins TRBV5-1 and TRBJ1-4; 7 bases map to TRBD1. CDR3 length: 15 residues. CDR1 and CDR2 (germline): SGHRS, YFSETQ. V was pared by 0 bases and J by 7 bases, with 6 bases of the junction left unmatched. The CDR3 here is CASSLGTGRGEKLFF. CDR3 coding DNA: TGCGCCAGCAGCTTGGGGACAGGCAGGGGTGAAAAACTGTTTTTT.

This clone was seen more than once but under ten times. This chain links TRBV7-3 with TRBJ1-6; no clear D gene. Germline CDR1 SGHTA, CDR2 FQGTGA. The CDR3 loop spans 13 amino acids. V dropped 3 bases and J dropped 6 bases, with 6 bases sitting between them. In DNA, the CDR3 is TGTGCCAGCAGCTTCTGGAGTAATTCACCCCTCCACTTT. As protein: CASSFWSNSPLHF.

V gene TRBV15 combines with J gene TRBJ1-6; D is possibly TRBD1 (6 bases). The germline V and J ends were trimmed by 0 bases and 8 bases, with 17 bases remaining between them. From germline, CDR1 is LNHNV and CDR2 YYDKDF (reference sequence). This CDR3 has 17 residues. For the CDR3, the DNA is TGTGCCACCAGCAGAGAAAGGGCGGGGGGCCGTTATTCACCCCTCCACTTT. Its protein product is CATSRERAGGRYSPLHF.

The chain is built from TRBV28 and TRBJ2-3, with unresolved D. Germline V lookup: CDR1 MDHEN, CDR2 SYDVKM. Trimming removed 8 bases at V and 4 bases at J, with 22 bases between. There are 16 residues in the CDR3. Here the CDR3 reads CASAPRLPRSSDTQYF. CDR3 nucleotide sequence: TGTGCCAGCGCTCCCCGCCTACCCCGGAGCTCAGATACGCAGTATTTT.

The sample holds one count of this clone. This rearrangement joins TRBV7-2 to TRBJ2-7; 12 bases align to TRBD2. This CDR3 region has 18 residues. J gave up 2 bases and V 1 base, and 9 bases lay outside the gene matches. The germline CDR1 and CDR2 sequences are SGHTA and FQGNSA. The CDR3, as DNA: TGTGCCAGCAGCTTAGTGGGGACTGCTAGCGGGGGGGCCTACGAGCAGTACTTC. This sequence encodes CASSLVGTASGGAYEQYF.

The V call is TRBV18, the J call TRBJ1-2; D is ambiguous. With 0 bases removed from V and 0 bases from J, the gap between germline ends came to 2 bases. Per germline, CDR1 KGHSH and CDR2 LQKENI. This CDR3 is 13 amino acids long. The CDR3 spells CASSPPSNYGYTF. As DNA, the CDR3 is TGTGCCAGCTCACCACCCTCTAACTATGGCTACACCTTC.

J is TRBJ2-7 and V is TRBV28; tentatively, D is TRBD1 (6 bases). This CDR3 comprises 15 residues. Trimming pared 1 base from V and 1 base from J, leaving 11 bases between. The germline gives CDR1 MDHEN, CDR2 SYDVKM. The DNA of the CDR3 is TGTGCCAGCAGTTTATCAGGGGCAGGGTCCTACGAGCAGTACTTC. This translates into CASSLSGAGSYEQYF. Full variable domain (remainder filled in from reference TRBV28 and TRBJ2-7): DVKVTQSSRYLVKRTGEKVFLECVQDMDHENMFWYRQDPGLGLRLIYFSYDVKMKEKGDIPEGYSVSREKKERFSLILESASTNQTSMYLCASSLSGAGSYEQYFGPGTRLTVT.

The rearrangement uses TRBV12-1 and TRBJ2-7; TRBD2 is the table's D call and was not checked against the DNA. TRBV12-1 is shown as a pseudogene. The CDR3 totals 13 residues. The CDR3 loop reads CASSPSGSYEQYF. CDR3 sequence (DNA): TGTGCCAGCAGCCCTAGCGGGAGTTACGAGCAGTACTTC.

The CDR3 nucleotides are TGTGCCAGTAGTCCCTCGGGGTTCCAGCTAGCCAAAAACATTCAGTACTTC. The encoded protein is CASSPSGFQLAKNIQYF. This chain links TRBV19 with TRBJ2-4; D is perhaps TRBD2 (5 bases). This CDR3 has 17 amino acids. CDR1 is LNHDA and CDR2 is SQIVND in the germline V gene (reference sequence). Trimming removed 5 bases from V and 0 bases from J, with 17 bases in between.

This clone was observed a single time. The V and J genes are TRBV24-1 and TRBJ1-1, with D possibly TRBD1 on 6 matching bases. Between the trimmed V and J ends, which lost 9 bases and 0 bases, there was a span of 16 bases. This CDR3 region has 15 residues. CDR1 and CDR2 from the germline V gene are KGHDR and SFDVKD. The CDR3 DNA reads as TGTGCCACCCGCGCACAGGGCCCCTTGAACACTGAAGCTTTCTTT. Its protein product is CATRAQGPLNTEAFF.

The chain is built from TRBV5-1 and TRBJ2-7; 9 nucleotides align to TRBD2. V lost 4 bases and J lost 0; bases outside the gene matches: 11. The CDR3 has 17 amino acids. CDR1 is SGHRS, CDR2 YFSETQ, per germline. DNA of the CDR3: TGCGCCAGCAGCCATCCCTCCAGCGGGGGGCCCTCCTACGAGCAGTACTTC. Translation gives CASSHPSSGGPSYEQYF.